Sequencing of this T cell receptor beta chain was carried out in a study of blood T cell repertoires in COVID-19. Overall study: COVID-19 samples collected from the United States, Italy and Spain covered acute and convalescent phases.

Study processing details: Reference gene primer amplification yielded estimated nucleated cell counts. Data came from immunoSEQ multiplex PCR; TCRdb stores just in-frame clones and leaves some out. V and J calls and clone size are copied from that table; D and trimming were computed from the DNA. Here the sample spans under 300,000 clones, roughly 90% being singletons. This TCR came from a man aged 50 or older with acute or convalescent COVID-19. The sample taken for sequencing was peripheral blood.

The CDR3 sequence is CASSQEGQVNTEAFF. In DNA, the CDR3 is TGCGCCAGCAGCCAGGAGGGGCAGGTGAACACTGAAGCTTTCTTT. The chain recombines TRBV5-1 with TRBJ1-1; D possibly corresponds to TRBD1 (5 bases). The germline V gene has CDR1 SGHRS and CDR2 YFSETQ. Trimming took 4 bases from V and 0 from J, leaving 13 bases between them. The CDR3 sequence is 15 residues long.